This entry lists 27 T cell receptor beta chains sequenced from one sample in a study of T cell responses to AZD1222 COVID-19 vaccine. Profiling relied on immunoSEQ multiplex PCR, and the TCRdb table lists in-frame clones only, not all of them. The table has about 140,000 clones, just over 90% seen once. This sample comprised peripheral blood, obtained on day 0 of AZD1222 vaccination. The receptors derive from an adult in good health.

The CDR3 DNA reads TGTGCCAGCGGAAAAGCGGGAGGGCCTTTGGAGACCCAGTACTTC. This encodes CASGKAGGPLETQYF. V is TRBV7-9 and J is TRBJ2-5; 10 bases line up with TRBD2. Trimming removed 8 bases from V and 5 bases from J; junction bases left unmatched: 11. Germline CDR1 and CDR2: SEHNR and FQNEAQ (reference sequence). The CDR3 has 15 amino acids.

V gene TRBV19 combines with J gene TRBJ1-3; D uncertain. The CDR3 sequence is 12 residues long. Germline CDR1 reads LNHDA; CDR2 reads SQIVND (reference sequence). The V gene lost 5 bases and the J gene lost 4 bases, with 6 bases spanning the gap. CDR3 bases: TGTGCCAGTAGTCTCACAGGAAACACCATATATTTT. Its translation: CASSLTGNTIYF. The full variable domain, with the rest looked up from reference TRBV19 and TRBJ1-3, is DGGITQSPKYLFRKEGQNVTLSCEQNLNHDAMYWYRQDPGQGLRLIYYSQIVNDFQKGDIAEGYSVSREKKESFPLTVTSAQKNPTAFYLCASSLTGNTIYFGEGSWLTVV.

The rearrangement uses TRBV6-2 or TRBV6-3 and TRBJ1-2; D not certain. This CDR3 is built from 13 residues. Germline V lookup: CDR1 MNHEY, CDR2 SVGEGT. The germline V and J ends were trimmed by 0 bases and 6 bases, with 8 bases remaining between them. CDR3 loop: CASSYSQKHGYTF. Here the CDR3 DNA reads TGTGCCAGCAGTTACTCGCAGAAACATGGCTACACCTTC.

CDR3 in amino acids: CASSLVRGMGSGELFF. CDR3 DNA sequence: TGTGCCAGCAGCTTAGTTCGGGGGATGGGCTCCGGGGAGCTGTTTTTT. The chain employs TRBV11-2 and TRBJ2-2, with D tentatively TRBD2 (6 bases). The CDR3 runs to 16 residues. The V and J ends lost 1 base and 6 bases respectively, with 15 bases between them. Germline V gene sequence: CDR1 SGHAT, CDR2 FQNNGV.

V usage is TRBV7-2 and J usage is TRBJ2-1, with TRBD2 matching 13 bases. Germline CDR1 is SGHTA and CDR2 is FQGNSA. V was pared by 5 bases and J by 10 bases, with 8 bases of the junction left unmatched. The CDR3 is made up of 15 amino acids. The CDR3 DNA reads as TGTGCCAGCAGCGTACTAGCGGGAGGGCCAATCGAGCAGTTCTTC. Its translation is CASSVLAGGPIEQFF.

This chain links TRBV10-3 with TRBJ1-5; no definite D call. V lost 3 bases to trimming and J lost 7 bases, with 13 bases between them. Germline values: CDR1 ENHRY, CDR2 SYGVKD. This CDR3 comprises 14 residues. DNA for the CDR3: TGTGCCATCAGTGACTACCCCCGTGAGCAGCCCCAGCATTTT. Translating gives CAISDYPREQPQHF.

By frequency in the sample, this clone is medium-sized. The gene calls are TRBV27 and TRBJ1-2; possibly TRBD1 for D (5 bases). The germline V and J ends were trimmed by 7 bases and 8 bases, with 17 bases remaining between them. Germline V lookup: CDR1 MNHEY, CDR2 SMNVEV (reference sequence). This CDR3 has 13 residues. The DNA for the CDR3 is TGTGCCAGCAAGATTCCAGGGAGGGACGGCTACACCTTC. Its translation: CASKIPGRDGYTF.

The J gene is TRBJ1-2, the V gene TRBV30, with TRBD1 as a possible D gene (5 bases). Trimming cost V 0 bases and J 2 bases, with 10 bases left between them. Per the germline V gene, CDR1 is GTSNPN and CDR2 is SVGIG (reference sequence). The CDR3 covers 14 residues. CDR3 in DNA: TGTGCCTGGAGTGTACTGGGGACCAACTATGGCTACACCTTC. Its protein is CAWSVLGTNYGYTF.

This clone has only a few counts. The CDR3 region has the DNA TGTGCCCGGTCCCCGGGGACAGGGAGACTGCGCGGCTACACCTTC. Protein: CARSPGTGRLRGYTF. The V and J genes are TRBV30 and TRBJ1-2; 9 positions match TRBD1. With 8 bases clipped from V and 8 bases from J, the junction kept 18 bases outside the gene matches. CDR1 is GTSNPN, CDR2 SVGIG, per germline (reference sequence). There are 15 residues in the CDR3.

This chain links TRBV6-5 with TRBJ1-5; unclear D gene. CDR3 size: 13 residues. Looked up from germline, CDR1 is MNHEY and CDR2 is SVGAGI. V was clipped by 6 bases and J by 0 bases, with 6 bases between them. The DNA for the CDR3 is TGTGCCAGCAGCTCCATTAGCAATCAGCCCCAGCATTTT. The encoded protein is CASSSISNQPQHF.

The rearrangement joins TRBV5-1 to TRBJ2-3; TRBD2 matches 8 bases. Germline CDR1 and CDR2: SGHRS and YFSETQ. This CDR3 is built from 15 residues. The junction had 9 bases not matched to a gene; V was cut back by 2 bases and J by 7 bases. The CDR3 spells CASSFSGAKRNTQYF. Written as DNA, the CDR3 is TGCGCCAGCAGCTTTAGCGGGGCTAAGAGGAATACGCAGTATTTT.

The chain employs TRBV6-6 and TRBJ2-1; D is possibly TRBD2 (5 bases). Germline CDR1 is MNHNY and CDR2 is SVGAGI (reference sequence). This CDR3 contains 16 residues. Trimming took 1 base from V and 5 from J, leaving 15 bases between them. CDR3 amino acids: CASSYYAQRPDNEQFF. The DNA for the CDR3 is TGTGCCAGCAGTTACTACGCCCAGCGGCCCGACAATGAGCAGTTCTTC.

The chain uses TRBV23-1 and TRBJ1-5; TRBD1 is a possible D gene (5 bases). TRBV23-1 is designated an ORF whose function remains uncertain. The V and J ends lost 0 bases and 0 bases respectively, with 15 bases between them. The CDR3 loop spans 18 amino acids. As DNA, the CDR3 is TGCGCCAGCAGTCAATCCTCGGGGGAAACTTGTAGCAATCAGCCCCAGCATTTT. Encoded protein: CASSQSSGETCSNQPQHF.

The chain carries TRBV12-5 and TRBJ2-3, with D unresolved. Germline V CDR1 and CDR2: LGHNT, FRNRAP. The CDR3 has 15 residues. V lost 0 bases to trimming and J lost 0 bases, with 7 bases between them. The CDR3 nucleotides are TGTGCTAGTGGTTTGGTACTATCCAGCACAGATACGCAGTATTTT. Encoded protein: CASGLVLSSTDTQYF.

The chain uses TRBV4-3 and TRBJ1-4; D may be TRBD1 (6 bases). There are 16 residues in the CDR3. V lost 2 bases and J 1 base, leaving 11 bases between the germline ends. Germline loops: CDR1 LGHNA, CDR2 YSLEER. The CDR3 nucleotides read TGCGCCAGCAGCCAATCGGGGGCTAGAACTAATGAAAAACTGTTTTTT. It is translated as CASSQSGARTNEKLFF.

The V and J genes are TRBV21-1 and TRBJ2-2; the table names TRBD1, a call not compared with the DNA. TRBV21-1 is given as a pseudogene. This CDR3 is 15 amino acids long. CDR3 protein: CASSTRQANTGELFF. The CDR3 DNA reads TGTGCCAGCAGCACTCGACAGGCTAACACCGGGGAGCTGTTTTTT.

The rearrangement uses TRBV29-1 and TRBJ2-1; the D gene is possibly TRBD2 (6 bases). V shed 7 bases and J shed 4 bases, with 17 bases lying between them. The CDR3 runs to 14 residues. CDR1 SQVTM and CDR2 ANQGSEA come from the germline V gene. The CDR3 nucleotides are TGCAGCGGAGGGGAAAGCGGGCCGTACAATGAGCAGTTCTTC. Amino acids: CSGGESGPYNEQFF.

The CDR3 is CASSALGETQYF. For the CDR3, the DNA is TGTGCCAGCAGTGCTTTAGGGGAGACCCAGTACTTC. The rearrangement links TRBV2 to TRBJ2-5, with D unclear. The ends were cut back, 4 bases at V and 5 bases at J, with 8 bases in the middle. CDR1 and CDR2 from the germline V gene are SNHLY and FYNNEI. CDR3 length: 12 amino acids.

This clone was seen a few times. The chain couples TRBV27 to TRBJ2-7; weak D call: TRBD2 (5 bases). The ends were cut back, 10 bases at V and 6 bases at J, with 19 bases in the middle. This CDR3 spans 13 amino acids. Germline V gene lookup returns CDR1 MNHEY and CDR2 SMNVEV (reference sequence). CDR3 DNA sequence: TGTGCCACCTCACTTTGGGGAGTGACCGAGCAGTACTTC. It translates to CATSLWGVTEQYF.

The chain employs TRBV2 and TRBJ1-2, with D possibly matching TRBD1 (5 bases). This CDR3 spans 14 amino acids. Germline V gene lookup returns CDR1 SNHLY and CDR2 FYNNEI. The ends were cut back, 5 bases at V and 2 bases at J, with 12 bases in the middle. The CDR3 coding sequence is TGTGCCAGCAGTTTTGTCCAGGGAAACTATGGCTACACCTTC. Its translation is CASSFVQGNYGYTF.

V is TRBV6-5 and J is TRBJ2-7; a possible D gene is TRBD1 (6 bases). V shed 7 bases and J shed 1 base, with 17 bases lying between them. This CDR3 has 15 amino acids. The germline gives CDR1 MNHEY, CDR2 SVGAGI. The CDR3 DNA reads TGTGCCAGCAATCTAACACAGGGAAGATCCTACGAGCAGTACTTC. It encodes CASNLTQGRSYEQYF.

The gene calls are TRBV6-5 and TRBJ1-6; 8 bases align to TRBD1. Unmatched junction bases numbered 5, after V lost 8 bases and J lost 5 bases. Germline assignment: CDR1 MNHEY and CDR2 SVGAGI. The CDR3 length is 14 residues. The CDR3 region is CASYGQGNNSPLHF. The CDR3 DNA reads TGTGCCAGCTATGGACAGGGCAATAATTCACCCCTCCACTTT.

The CDR3 DNA follows: TGTGCCAGCAGCCAAGGTATTTGGGTCTCTGGGGCCAACGTCCTGACTTTC. Translation gives CASSQGIWVSGANVLTF. The chain recombines TRBV3-1 (or the pseudogene TRBV3-2) with TRBJ2-6, with D hard to call. The CDR3 is 17 amino acids. Deletions cut 1 base from V and 0 bases from J, with 10 bases between. Germline values: CDR1 LGHDT, CDR2 YNNKEL (reference sequence).

The chain combines TRBV19 with TRBJ1-4; D is ambiguous. The CDR3 loop spans 15 amino acids. V lost 6 bases and J 8 bases, leaving 19 bases between the germline ends. Looked up from germline, CDR1 is LNHDA and CDR2 is SQIVND (reference sequence). Here the CDR3 reads CASRGLGTSWEKLFF. CDR3 DNA: TGTGCCAGTAGGGGTTTGGGAACCTCGTGGGAAAAACTGTTTTTT.

This rearrangement joins TRBV5-6 to TRBJ1-2; D remains unclear. CDR1 is SGHDT and CDR2 is YYEEEE in the germline V gene. There are 14 residues in the CDR3. Between the trimmed V and J ends, which lost 1 base and 0 bases, there was a span of 7 bases. DNA of the CDR3: TGTGCCAGCAGCTTGAGTCAAGCTAACTATGGCTACACCTTC. Its translation: CASSLSQANYGYTF.

In DNA form, the CDR3 reads TGCGCCAGCAGCCAAGATCGAAGGGCCGATGAGACCCAGTACTTC. It yields the protein CASSQDRRADETQYF. V and J are TRBV4-1 and TRBJ2-5; no reliable D call. This CDR3 contains 15 residues. CDR1 and CDR2 (germline): MGHRA, YSYEKL. Trimming removed 0 bases from V and 5 bases from J, with 13 bases in between.

The rearrangement links TRBV7-3 to TRBJ2-5; D possibly corresponds to TRBD2 (5 bases). Germline loops: CDR1 SGHTA, CDR2 FQGTGA. Between the trimmed V and J ends, which lost 4 bases and 4 bases, there was a span of 16 bases. The CDR3 extends over 15 amino acids. The CDR3 loop is CASSSLGRYPETQYF. The DNA of the CDR3 is TGTGCCAGCAGCTCCCTAGGGAGATACCCAGAGACCCAGTACTTC. Variable domain in full (rest from reference TRBV7-3 and TRBJ2-5): GAGVSQTPSNKVTEKGKYVELRCDPISGHTALYWYRQSLGQGPEFLIYFQGTGAADDSGLPNDRFFAVRPEGSVSTLKIQRTERGDSAVYLCASSSLGRYPETQYFGPGTRLLVL.